This paragraph covers one T cell receptor (beta chain) sequence. The sample originates from a study of radiotherapy plus CTLA-4 blockade in lung cancer. The assay was immunoSEQ multiplex PCR, and TCRdb's table has in-frame clones only and misses some. The table records roughly 45,000 clones, roughly 63% of them present only once. Between the trimmed V and J ends, which lost 0 bases and 7 bases, there was a span of 15 bases. Germline CDR1 is SGHNT and CDR2 is YYREEE (reference sequence). CDR3 length: 15 residues. This TCR derives from a human donor with non-small cell lung cancer who had a partial response to radiotherapy plus ipilimumab. The source material was peripheral blood, sampled from a patient treated with radiotherapy plus ipilimumab. The rearrangement links TRBV5-4 to TRBJ2-3; D unresolved. The CDR3 DNA follows: TGTGCCAGCAGCTTGGGCCAGGTGACGACCAATACGCAGTATTTT. Protein sequence: CASSLGQVTTNTQYF.